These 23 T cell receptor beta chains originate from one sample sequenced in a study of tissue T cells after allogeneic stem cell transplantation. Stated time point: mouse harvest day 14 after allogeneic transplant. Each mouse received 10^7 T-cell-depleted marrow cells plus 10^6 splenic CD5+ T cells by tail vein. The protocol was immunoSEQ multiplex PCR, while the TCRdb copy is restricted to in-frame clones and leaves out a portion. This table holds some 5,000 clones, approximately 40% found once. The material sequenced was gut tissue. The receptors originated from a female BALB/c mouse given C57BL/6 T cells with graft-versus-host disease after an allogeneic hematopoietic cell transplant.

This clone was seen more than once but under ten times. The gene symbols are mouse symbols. The sequenced part of the CDR3 DNA is TGTGCCAGCAGCCGCGACTGGGGGAATCAAAACACCTTGTAC. This translates into CASSRDWGNQNTLY. The whole CDR3 sequence is CASSRDWGNQNTLYF. The V call is TRBV2, the J call TRBJ2-4; 9 bases are a match to TRBD2. The read halts 1 residue ahead of the CDR3 end, with the missing end drawn from the germline J gene. Per the germline V gene, CDR1 is LGHNA and CDR2 is YSYQKL. The V gene end was trimmed by 4 bases and the J gene end by 2 bases; junction bases not matched to a gene: 4. The CDR3 consists of 15 residues.

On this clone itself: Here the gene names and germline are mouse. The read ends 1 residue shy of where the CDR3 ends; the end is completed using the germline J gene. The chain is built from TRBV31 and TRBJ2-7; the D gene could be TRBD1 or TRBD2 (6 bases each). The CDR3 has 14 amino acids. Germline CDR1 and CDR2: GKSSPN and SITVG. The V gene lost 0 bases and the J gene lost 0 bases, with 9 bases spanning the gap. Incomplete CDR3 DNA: TGTGCCTGGAGTCTAATGGGGGCCTCCTATGAACAGTAC. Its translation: CAWSLMGASYEQY. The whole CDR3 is CAWSLMGASYEQYF.

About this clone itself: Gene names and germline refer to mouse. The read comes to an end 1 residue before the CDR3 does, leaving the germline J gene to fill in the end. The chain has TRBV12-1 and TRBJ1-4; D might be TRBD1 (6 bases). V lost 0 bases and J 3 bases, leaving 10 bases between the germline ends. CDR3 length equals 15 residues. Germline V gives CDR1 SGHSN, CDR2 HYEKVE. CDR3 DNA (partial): TGTGCCAGCTCTCTCACGACAGGCACCAACGAAAGATTATTT. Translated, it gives CASSLTTGTNERLF. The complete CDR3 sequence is CASSLTTGTNERLFF.

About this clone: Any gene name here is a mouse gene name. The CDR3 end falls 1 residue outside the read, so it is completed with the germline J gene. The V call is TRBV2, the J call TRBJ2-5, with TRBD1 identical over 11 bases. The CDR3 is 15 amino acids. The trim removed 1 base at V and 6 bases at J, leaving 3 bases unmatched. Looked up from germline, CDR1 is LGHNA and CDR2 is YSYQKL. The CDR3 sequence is CASSQGGQGVDTQYF. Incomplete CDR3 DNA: TGTGCCAGCAGCCAAGGGGGACAGGGGGTTGACACCCAGTAC.

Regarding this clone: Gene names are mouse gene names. The part of the CDR3 DNA that was read is TGTGCCAGCTCTCTCGGGACAGGGGCTGGAAATACGCTCTAT. This codes for CASSLGTGAGNTLY. The CDR3 as a whole reads CASSLGTGAGNTLYF. The genes are TRBV12-1 and TRBJ1-3; 10 bases are a match to TRBD1. The sequence runs out 1 residue before the end of the CDR3; the remainder is reconstructed from the germline J gene. The CDR3 runs to 15 residues. With 0 bases clipped from V and 2 bases from J, the junction kept 0 bases outside the gene matches. Germline assignment: CDR1 SGHSN and CDR2 HYEKVE.

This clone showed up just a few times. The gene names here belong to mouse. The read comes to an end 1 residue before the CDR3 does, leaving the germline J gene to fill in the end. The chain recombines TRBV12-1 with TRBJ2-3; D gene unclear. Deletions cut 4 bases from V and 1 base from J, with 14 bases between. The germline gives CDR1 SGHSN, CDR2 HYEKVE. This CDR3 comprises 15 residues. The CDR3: CASSIRARGAETLYF. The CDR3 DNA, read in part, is TGTGCCAGCTCCATCCGGGCCCGAGGTGCAGAAACGCTGTAT.

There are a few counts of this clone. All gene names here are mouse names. The DNA read from the CDR3 is TGCTCCAGCAGTCAATCCGGGACAGGGGGCACAGAAGTCTTC. It yields the protein CSSSQSGTGGTEVF. The full CDR3 protein reads CSSSQSGTGGTEVFF. This chain links TRBV23 with TRBJ1-1; TRBD1, the table's D call, was not compared with the DNA. Sequencing ends 1 residue short of the CDR3 end; the germline J gene provides the rest. The CDR3 spans 15 residues. Germline values: CDR1 KGHTA, CDR2 FQNQQP.

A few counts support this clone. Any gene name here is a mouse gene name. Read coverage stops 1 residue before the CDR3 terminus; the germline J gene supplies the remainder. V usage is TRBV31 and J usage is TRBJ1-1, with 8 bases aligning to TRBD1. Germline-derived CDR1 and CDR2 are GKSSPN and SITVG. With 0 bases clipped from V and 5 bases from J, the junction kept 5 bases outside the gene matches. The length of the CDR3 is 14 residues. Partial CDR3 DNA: TGTGCCTGGAGTCTAGCACAGGGGGGGACAGAAGTCTTC. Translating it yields CAWSLAQGGTEVF. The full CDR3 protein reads CAWSLAQGGTEVFF.

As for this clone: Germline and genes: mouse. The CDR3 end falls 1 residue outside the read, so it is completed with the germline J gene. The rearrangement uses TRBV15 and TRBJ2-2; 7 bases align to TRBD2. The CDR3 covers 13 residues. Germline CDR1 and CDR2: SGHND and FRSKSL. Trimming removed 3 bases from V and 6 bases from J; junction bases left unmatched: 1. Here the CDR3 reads CASSFGGAGQLYF. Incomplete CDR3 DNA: TGTGCCAGCAGTTTCGGGGGGGCCGGGCAGCTCTAC.

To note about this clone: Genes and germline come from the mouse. CDR3 DNA, as far as it was read: TGTGCCAGCAGTCTGGGACGGAACACAGAAGTCTTC. The encoded protein is CASSLGRNTEVF. The full CDR3 protein reads CASSLGRNTEVFF. This sequence joins TRBV15 and TRBJ1-1, with D possibly being TRBD1 (5 bases). The read ends 1 residue shy of where the CDR3 ends; the end is completed using the germline J gene. The CDR3 loop spans 13 amino acids. Germline CDR1 reads SGHND; CDR2 reads FRSKSL. V was trimmed by 5 bases and J by 1 base, leaving 8 bases between them.

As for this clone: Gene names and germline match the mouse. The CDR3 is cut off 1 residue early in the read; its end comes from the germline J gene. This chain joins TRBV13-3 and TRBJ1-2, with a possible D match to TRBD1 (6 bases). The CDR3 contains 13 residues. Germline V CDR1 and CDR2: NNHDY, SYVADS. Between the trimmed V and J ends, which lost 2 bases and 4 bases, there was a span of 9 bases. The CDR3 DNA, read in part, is TGTGCCAGCAGTGACAGGGGAGGCTCCGACTACACC. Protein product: CASSDRGGSDYT. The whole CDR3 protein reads CASSDRGGSDYTF.

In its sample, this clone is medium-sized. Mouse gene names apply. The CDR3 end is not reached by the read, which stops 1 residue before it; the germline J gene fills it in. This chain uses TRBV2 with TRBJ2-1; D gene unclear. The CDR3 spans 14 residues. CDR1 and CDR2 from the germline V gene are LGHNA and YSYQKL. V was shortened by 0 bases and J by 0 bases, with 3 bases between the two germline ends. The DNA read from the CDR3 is TGTGCCAGCAGCCAAGACAGTAACTATGCTGAGCAGTTC. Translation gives CASSQDSNYAEQF. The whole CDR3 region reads CASSQDSNYAEQFF.

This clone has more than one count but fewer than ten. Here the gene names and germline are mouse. The CDR3 is CASSDWGDSYEQYF. CDR3 DNA (partial): TGTGCCAGCAGTGACTGGGGGGACTCCTATGAACAGTAC. J is TRBJ2-7 and V is TRBV15, with TRBD2 identical over 10 bases. Read coverage stops 1 residue before the CDR3 terminus; the germline J gene supplies the remainder. This CDR3 has 14 residues. The germline V gene has CDR1 SGHND and CDR2 FRSKSL. Germline trimming cut 5 bases from V and 0 bases from J; bases unmatched to any gene: 1.

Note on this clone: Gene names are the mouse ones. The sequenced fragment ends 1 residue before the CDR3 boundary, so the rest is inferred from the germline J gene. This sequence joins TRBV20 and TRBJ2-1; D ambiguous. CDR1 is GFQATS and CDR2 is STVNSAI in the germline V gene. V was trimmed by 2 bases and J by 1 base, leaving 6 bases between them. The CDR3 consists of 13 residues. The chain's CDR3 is CGARTQNYAEQFF. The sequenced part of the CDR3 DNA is TGTGGTGCTAGGACACAGAACTATGCTGAGCAGTTC.

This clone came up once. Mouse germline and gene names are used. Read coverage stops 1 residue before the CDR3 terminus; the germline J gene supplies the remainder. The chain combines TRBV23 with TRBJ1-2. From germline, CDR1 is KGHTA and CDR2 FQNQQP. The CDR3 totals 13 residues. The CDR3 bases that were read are TGCTCCAGCAGTCTCGGTCCAAACTCCGACTACACC. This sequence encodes CSSSLGPNSDYT. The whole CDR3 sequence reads CSSSLGPNSDYTF.

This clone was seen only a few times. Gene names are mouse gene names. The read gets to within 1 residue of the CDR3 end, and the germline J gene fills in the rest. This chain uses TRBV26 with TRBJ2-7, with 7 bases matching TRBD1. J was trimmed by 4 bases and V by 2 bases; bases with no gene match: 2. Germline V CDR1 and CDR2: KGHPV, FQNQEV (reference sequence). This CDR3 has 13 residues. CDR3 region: CASSLPGQYEQYF. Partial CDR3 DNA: TGTGCCAGCAGTCTGCCGGGACAGTATGAACAGTAC.

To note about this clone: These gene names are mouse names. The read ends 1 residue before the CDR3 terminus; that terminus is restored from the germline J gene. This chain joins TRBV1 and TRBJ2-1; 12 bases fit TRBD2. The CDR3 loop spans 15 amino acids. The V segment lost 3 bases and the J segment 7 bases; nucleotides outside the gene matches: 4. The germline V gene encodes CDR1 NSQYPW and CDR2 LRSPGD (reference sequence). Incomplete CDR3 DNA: TGCACCTGCAGTGCTAGGACTGGGGGGGAGGCTGAGCAGTTC. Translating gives CTCSARTGGEAEQF. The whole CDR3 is CTCSARTGGEAEQFF. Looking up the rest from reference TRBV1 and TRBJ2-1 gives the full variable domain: VTLLEQNPRWRLVPRGQAVNLRCILKNSQYPWMSWYQQDLQKQLQWLFTLRSPGDKEVKSLPGADYLATRVTDTELRLQVANMSQGRTLYCTCSARTGGEAEQFFGPGTRLTVL.

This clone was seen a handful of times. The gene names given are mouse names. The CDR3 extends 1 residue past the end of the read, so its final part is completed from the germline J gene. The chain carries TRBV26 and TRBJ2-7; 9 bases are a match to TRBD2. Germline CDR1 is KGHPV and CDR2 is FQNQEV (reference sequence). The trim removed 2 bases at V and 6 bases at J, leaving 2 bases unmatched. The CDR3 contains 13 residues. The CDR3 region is CASSLDGGAEQYF. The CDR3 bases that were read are TGTGCCAGCAGTCTGGATGGGGGGGCTGAACAGTAC.

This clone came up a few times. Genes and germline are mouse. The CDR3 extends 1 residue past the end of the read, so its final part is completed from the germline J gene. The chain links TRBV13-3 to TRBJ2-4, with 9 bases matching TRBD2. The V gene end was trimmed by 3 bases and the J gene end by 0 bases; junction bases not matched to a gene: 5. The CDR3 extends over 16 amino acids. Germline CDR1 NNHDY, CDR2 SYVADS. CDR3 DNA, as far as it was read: TGTGCCAGCAGTGTTGGGGGGGCTGGAAGTCAAAACACCTTGTAC. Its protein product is CASSVGGAGSQNTLY. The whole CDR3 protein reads CASSVGGAGSQNTLYF.

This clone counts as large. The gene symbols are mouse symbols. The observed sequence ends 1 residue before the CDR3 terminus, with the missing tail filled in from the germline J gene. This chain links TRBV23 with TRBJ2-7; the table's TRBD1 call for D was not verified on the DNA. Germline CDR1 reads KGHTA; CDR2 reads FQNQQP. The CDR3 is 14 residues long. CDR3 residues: CSSSQSNRGEEQYF. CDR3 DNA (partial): TGCTCCAGCAGTCAATCGAACAGGGGTGAGGAACAGTAC.

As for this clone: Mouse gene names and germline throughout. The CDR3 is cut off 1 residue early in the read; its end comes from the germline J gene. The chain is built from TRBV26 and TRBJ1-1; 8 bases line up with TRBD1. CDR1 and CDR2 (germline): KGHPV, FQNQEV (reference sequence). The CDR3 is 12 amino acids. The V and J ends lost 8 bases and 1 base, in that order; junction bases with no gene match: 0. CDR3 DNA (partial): TGTGCCAGCGACAGGGGAAACACAGAAGTCTTC. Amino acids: CASDRGNTEVF. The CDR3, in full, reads CASDRGNTEVFF.

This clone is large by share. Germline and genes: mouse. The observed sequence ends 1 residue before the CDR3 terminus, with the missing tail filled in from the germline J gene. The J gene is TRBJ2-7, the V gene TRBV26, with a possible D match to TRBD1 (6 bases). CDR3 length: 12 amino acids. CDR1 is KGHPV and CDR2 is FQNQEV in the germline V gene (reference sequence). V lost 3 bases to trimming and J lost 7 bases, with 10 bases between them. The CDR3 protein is CASSLGGWEQYF. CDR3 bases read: TGTGCCAGCAGTCTAGGGGGTTGGGAACAGTAC.

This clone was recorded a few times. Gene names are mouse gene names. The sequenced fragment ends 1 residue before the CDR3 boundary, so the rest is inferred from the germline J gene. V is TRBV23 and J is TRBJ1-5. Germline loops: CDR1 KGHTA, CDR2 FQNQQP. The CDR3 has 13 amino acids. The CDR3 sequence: CSSSQSRDQAPLF. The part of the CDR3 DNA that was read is TGCTCCAGCAGTCAATCGCGGGACCAGGCTCCGCTT.